The T cell receptor (beta chain) described here comes from a study of T cells in localized non-small cell lung cancer. General study results and limits: Of the tissues analyzed, uninvolved adjacent lung showed maximal T cell clonality, greater than tumor. Heterogeneity stays possible, as sequencing covered only one tumor region.

Of note for this clone: Its antigen is as yet unknown.

Germline assignment: CDR1 LNHNV and CDR2 YYDKDF (reference sequence). Unmatched junction bases numbered 1, after V lost 0 bases and J lost 0 bases. CDR3 size: 16 residues. Here immunoSEQ multiplex PCR was the method, and the copy in TCRdb shows in-frame clones only, minus some. In the table there are about 34,000 clones, more than 70% of which are singletons. The gene calls are TRBV15 and TRBJ2-3; 9 bases map to TRBD2. The source was peripheral blood, collected before any cancer treatment. The source is a woman aged 35-75 years with stage I lung adenocarcinoma. The CDR3 is CATSRDSGGSTDTQYF. The CDR3 DNA reads TGTGCCACCAGCAGAGATAGCGGGGGAAGCACAGATACGCAGTATTTT.